Listed below are T cell receptor beta chains from one sample, sequenced in a study of T cells in Graves' hyperthyroidism and ophthalmopathy. TCRdb reprocessed the multiplex PCR reads via MiXCR and lists one record per CDR3 protein. The sample shows 650,000 to 850,000 distinct CDR3 sequences, roughly 20% of them seen only once. Sequencing used blood. These receptors all come from a woman aged 45-60 years with Graves' hyperthyroidism that later progressed to Graves' ophthalmopathy. Both conserved end residues are part of each CDR3. The D gene is left open where the match is weak. Clone size is stated in some rows and not others, as once, few, many or a class when expanded.

clone size	J gene	D gene	V gene	CDR3 protein	CDR3 DNA
many	TRBJ1-1	-	TRBV6-1	CASSPGPQVNTEAFF	TGTGCCAGCAGCCCGGGACCCCAAGTTAACACTGAAGCTTTCTTT
-	TRBJ1-4	TRBD1	TRBV6-1	CASRSGTVNEKLFF	TGTGCCAGCAGATCCGGGACAGTTAATGAAAAACTGTTTTTT
few	TRBJ2-2	TRBD1	TRBV20-1	CSARDRDRVTGELFF	TGCAGTGCTCGAGACCGGGACAGGGTGACCGGGGAGCTGTTTTTT
-	TRBJ1-2	-	TRBV11-3	CASSLEGVMGGAGDYGYTF	TGTGCCAGCAGCTTAGAAGGAGTTATGGGGGGCGCGGGAGACTATGGCTACACCTTC
-	TRBJ1-5	-	TRBV27	CASSLKGGQGNQPQHF	TGTGCCAGCAGTTTAAAAGGGGGGCAGGGGAATCAGCCCCAGCATTTT
-	TRBJ1-5	TRBD1	TRBV4-1	CASSSERTGFSQPQHF	TGCGCCAGCAGCTCAGAAAGGACAGGGTTTAGTCAGCCCCAGCATTTT
-	TRBJ2-3	-	TRBV7-9	CASDGADTQYF	TGTGCCTCCGACGGTGCAGATACGCAGTATTTT
many	TRBJ2-5	-	TRBV7-9	CASSPPMGETQYF	TGTGCCAGCAGCCCCCCAATGGGAGAGACCCAGTACTTC
few	TRBJ1-5	-	TRBV19	CASRSNGWAERPQHF	TGTGCCAGTAGGAGCAACGGCTGGGCCGAGCGGCCCCAGCATTTT
few	TRBJ2-1	-	TRBV18	CASSQTLGGEQFF	TGTGCCAGCTCCCAGACCCTGGGAGGTGAGCAGTTCTTC
many	TRBJ1-1	-	TRBV5-1	CASTDIGSSPEAFF	TGCGCCAGCACCGATATCGGATCCAGCCCTGAAGCTTTCTTT
few	TRBJ2-5	-	TRBV12-5	CASGLVPPGETQYF	TGTGCTAGTGGTTTGGTACCCCCTGGGGAGACCCAGTACTTC
many	TRBJ1-3	-	TRBV9	CASSGDGNTIYF	TGTGCCAGCAGCGGTGACGGAAACACCATATATTTT
few	TRBJ1-2	-	TRBV7-2	CASEWANNYGYTF	TGTGCCAGCGAATGGGCAAATAACTATGGCTACACCTTC
many	TRBJ1-2	TRBD1	TRBV5-1	CASRNGTGDVYGYTF	TGCGCCAGCAGAAATGGGACAGGGGACGTCTATGGCTACACCTTC
-	TRBJ1-5	-	TRBV28	CASLPSDSSNQPQHF	TGTGCCAGCCTCCCCTCTGACAGCAGCAATCAGCCCCAGCATTTT
many	TRBJ1-5	-	TRBV3-1	CASSQRQSDQPQHF	TGTGCCAGCAGTCAACGACAGTCCGATCAGCCCCAGCATTTT
-	TRBJ1-3	-	TRBV4-1	CASSPLGGRGNTIYF	TGCGCCAGCAGCCCCCTCGGGGGCAGGGGAAACACCATATATTTT